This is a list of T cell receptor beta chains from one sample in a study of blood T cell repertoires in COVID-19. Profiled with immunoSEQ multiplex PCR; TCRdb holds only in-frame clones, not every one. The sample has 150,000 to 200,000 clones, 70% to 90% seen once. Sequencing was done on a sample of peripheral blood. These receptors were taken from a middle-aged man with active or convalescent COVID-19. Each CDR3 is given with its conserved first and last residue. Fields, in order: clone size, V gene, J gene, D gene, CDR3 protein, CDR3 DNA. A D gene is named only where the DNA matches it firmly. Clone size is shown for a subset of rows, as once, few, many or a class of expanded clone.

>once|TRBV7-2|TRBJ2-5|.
CASSIAIQETQYF
TGTGCCAGCAGCATAGCAATACAAGAGACCCAGTACTTC
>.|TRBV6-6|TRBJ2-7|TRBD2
CASSYYPTSGTYEQYF
TGTGCCAGCAGTTACTACCCGACTAGCGGGACCTACGAGCAGTACTTC
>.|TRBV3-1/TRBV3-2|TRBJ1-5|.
CASSPQIGVNQPQHF
TGTGCCAGCAGCCCGCAGATCGGGGTCAATCAGCCCCAGCATTTT
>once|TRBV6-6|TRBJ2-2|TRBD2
CASRNDGLGHTGELFF
TGTGCCAGCAGAAATGATGGACTAGGACACACCGGGGAGCTGTTTTTT
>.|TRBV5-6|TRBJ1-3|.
CASSLGRGSGNTIYF
TGTGCCAGCAGCTTGGGAAGGGGTAGTGGAAACACCATATATTTT
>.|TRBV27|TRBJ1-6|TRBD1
CASEKDRVFSSPLHF
TGTGCCAGCGAAAAAGACAGGGTCTTCTCTTCACCCCTCCACTTT
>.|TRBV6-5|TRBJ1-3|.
CASKKNTIYF
TGTGCCAGTAAAAAAAACACCATATATTTT
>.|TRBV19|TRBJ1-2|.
CASSISRGGEGYGYTF
TGTGCCAGTAGTATATCGCGGGGGGGTGAAGGCTATGGCTACACCTTC
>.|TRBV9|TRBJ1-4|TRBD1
CASSPDRAEKLFF
TGTGCCAGCAGCCCGGACAGGGCTGAAAAACTGTTTTTT
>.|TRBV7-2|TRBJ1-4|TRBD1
CASSLQGATNEKLFF
TGTGCCAGCAGCTTGCAGGGGGCTACTAATGAAAAACTGTTTTTT
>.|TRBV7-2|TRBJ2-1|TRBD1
CASSGMRTGSGGEQFF
TGTGCCAGCAGCGGGATGAGGACAGGATCAGGAGGTGAGCAGTTCTTC
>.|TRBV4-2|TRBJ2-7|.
CASSQERGGYEQYF
TGTGCCAGCAGCCAGGAAAGGGGCGGCTACGAGCAGTACTTC
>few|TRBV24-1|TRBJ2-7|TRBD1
CATSDLRGGEVLEQYF
TGTGCCACCAGTGATTTACGAGGGGGCGAGGTCCTCGAGCAGTACTTC